These 21 T cell receptor beta chains originate from one sample sequenced in a study of T cells in Graves' hyperthyroidism and ophthalmopathy. RNA transcripts yielded amplified TCR beta CDR3 regions. Using the HTBI primer set, a first-round RT-PCR was run on the TCR CDR3. TCRdb reprocessed the multiplex PCR reads via MiXCR and lists one record per CDR3 protein. The sample includes 530,000 or so distinct CDR3 sequences, approximately 44% of them seen just once. Sequencing was performed on peripheral blood or thyroid tissue (not recorded which). Source of these receptors: a woman under 30 with Graves' hyperthyroidism.

This clonotype was seen at least ten times. J is TRBJ1-2 and V is TRBV20-1, with D uncertain. The V gene's germline CDR1 is DFQATT and CDR2 SNEGSKA (reference sequence). The CDR3 consists of 14 residues. Trimming removed 0 bases at V and 4 bases at J, with 12 bases between. The CDR3 is CSARDIGEGYGYTF. CDR3 DNA sequence: TGCAGTGCTAGAGATATTGGAGAGGGCTATGGCTACACCTTC.

This sequence joins TRBV6-5 and TRBJ1-4, with D maybe TRBD1 (5 bases). The CDR3 spans 15 residues. With 1 base removed from V and 6 bases from J, the gap between germline ends came to 12 bases. Germline loops: CDR1 MNHEY, CDR2 SVGAGI. The CDR3 region is CASSYWGGGDEKLFF. The CDR3 region has the DNA TGTGCCAGCAGTTACTGGGGCGGGGGGGATGAAAAACTGTTTTTT.

V and J are TRBV10-3 and TRBJ1-1; D is ambiguous. CDR1 is ENHRY and CDR2 is SYGVKD in the germline V gene. The CDR3 totals 10 residues. Trimming took 8 bases from V and 6 from J, leaving 7 bases between them. The CDR3 DNA is TGTGCCATCGGTGGCTCTGAAGCTTTCTTT. It yields the protein CAIGGSEAFF.

Notes on this clonotype: A much larger clone lies one base from this, so it may be a read error. V gene TRBV18 combines with J gene TRBJ1-2; D not resolved. This CDR3 comprises 15 residues. CDR1 is KGHSH, CDR2 LQKENI, per germline. CDR3 DNA: TGTGCCCGCTCACCGGCGCAGGATGTTGACTATGGCTACACCTTC. Translating it yields CARSPAQDVDYGYTF.

The chain joins TRBV29-1 to TRBJ1-1; TRBD1 agrees at 10 bases. CDR3 length: 13 residues. Germline V gives CDR1 SQVTM, CDR2 ANQGSEA. Unmatched junction bases numbered 3, after V lost 7 bases and J lost 1 base. The CDR3 region is CSATGGANTEAFF. The CDR3 bases are TGCAGCGCGACAGGGGGCGCGAACACTGAAGCTTTCTTT.

This chain connects TRBV7-8 to TRBJ2-5; 7 bases match TRBD1. CDR3 length equals 14 residues. CDR1 and CDR2 from the germline V gene are SGHVS and FQNEAQ. V lost 3 bases to trimming and J lost 4 bases; unmatched junction nucleotides: 5. Here the CDR3 reads CASSLVGGAETQYF. In DNA, the CDR3 is TGTGCCAGCAGCTTGGTAGGGGGCGCAGAGACCCAGTACTTC. Complete variable domain (other parts from reference TRBV7-8 and TRBJ2-5): GAGVSQSPRYKVAKRGQDVALRCDPISGHVSLFWYQQALGQGPEFLTYFQNEAQLDKSGLPSDRFFAERPEGSVSTLKIQRTQQEDSAVYLCASSLVGGAETQYFGPGTRLLVL.

This chain joins TRBV7-2 and TRBJ2-7, with a weak D call TRBD2 (5 bases). From germline, CDR1 is SGHTA and CDR2 FQGNSA. The ends were cut back, 8 bases at V and 0 bases at J, with 20 bases in the middle. CDR3 size: 16 residues. CDR3 sequence: CASSPFDGINSYEQYF. CDR3 coding DNA: TGTGCCAGCTCACCTTTTGACGGGATAAACTCCTACGAGCAGTACTTC.

The J gene is TRBJ2-6, the V gene TRBV18; D gene ambiguous. CDR1 is KGHSH, CDR2 LQKENI, per germline. Trimming shortened V by 8 bases and J by 0 bases, and 11 bases separated the two germline ends. This CDR3 region has 15 residues. The chain's CDR3 is CASRSYLSGANVLTF. The CDR3 nucleotides read TGTGCCAGCCGCAGCTACCTCTCTGGGGCCAACGTCCTGACTTTC.

Many counts were recorded for this clonotype. The rearrangement joins TRBV6-5 to TRBJ1-4; 7 bases are a match to TRBD1. Germline values: CDR1 MNHEY, CDR2 SVGAGI. The CDR3 consists of 13 residues. J lost 7 bases, V lost 4 bases, and 3 bases had no gene match. The CDR3: CASSWTGFEKLFF. In DNA form, the CDR3 reads TGTGCCAGCAGTTGGACAGGTTTTGAAAAACTGTTTTTT.

The chain joins TRBV11-2 to TRBJ1-1, with 9 bases aligning to TRBD1. This CDR3 has 15 residues. The germline V gene has CDR1 SGHAT and CDR2 FQNNGV. V lost 7 bases, J lost 5 bases, and 11 bases stayed unmatched. The CDR3 nucleotides are TGTGCCAGCAACCCTAGGGACAGGGAGGAGACTGAAGCTTTCTTT. Encoded protein: CASNPRDREETEAFF.

This clonotype was found many times. The V gene is TRBV9, the J gene TRBJ2-5; 11 bases map to TRBD2. Germline CDR1 SGDLS, CDR2 YYNGEE. The CDR3 contains 15 residues. Unmatched junction bases numbered 4, after V lost 1 base and J lost 5 bases. CDR3 in DNA: TGTGCCAGCAGCGTACAACTAGCGGGAGTCGAGACCCAGTACTTC. Amino acids: CASSVQLAGVETQYF.

A remark on this clonotype: No conserved phenylalanine or tryptophan is present at the end of the CDR3, so a read error is the likely explanation. The rearrangement links TRBV12-5 to TRBJ1-1; 7 bases are a match to TRBD1. Germline assignment: CDR1 LGHNT and CDR2 FRNRAP. This CDR3 comprises 13 residues. J gave up 4 bases and V 6 bases, and 5 bases lay outside the gene matches. The CDR3 region has the DNA TGTGCTAGTGGGGAGGCAGGGGGCACTGAAGCTTTCCTT. Amino acids: CASGEAGGTEAFL.

J is TRBJ1-1 and V is TRBV20-1, with D perhaps matching TRBD1 (6 bases). Germline CDR1 is DFQATT and CDR2 is SNEGSKA (reference sequence). The CDR3 loop spans 15 amino acids. V was trimmed by 3 bases and J by 4 bases, leaving 18 bases between them. The CDR3 nucleotides are TGCAGTGCTAGGAGGTCTAGCGGGGGCTTCACTGAAGCTTTCTTT. It yields the protein CSARRSSGGFTEAFF.

The chain recombines TRBV7-2 with TRBJ1-6; tentative D call: TRBD1 (6 bases). Germline assignment: CDR1 SGHTA and CDR2 FQGNSA. The CDR3 spans 16 residues. Trimming took off 1 base at V and 0 bases at J, with 7 bases between the two ends. The CDR3: CASSLGRGSYNSPLHF. The CDR3 nucleotides read TGTGCCAGCAGCTTAGGCAGGGGCTCCTATAATTCACCCCTCCACTTT.

This clonotype was seen a handful of times. This chain joins TRBV7-8 and TRBJ2-5; a possible D gene is TRBD2 (6 bases). The ends were cut back, 3 bases at V and 2 bases at J, with 13 bases in the middle. The CDR3 sequence is 15 residues long. The germline CDR1 and CDR2 sequences are SGHVS and FQNEAQ. DNA for the CDR3: TGTGCCAGCAGCTTCCGGGACTCGGGGCAAGAGACCCAGTACTTC. Its protein is CASSFRDSGQETQYF.

This clonotype has a handful of counts. The V gene is TRBV9, the J gene TRBJ1-5; possibly TRBD1 for D (6 bases). V lost 6 bases to trimming and J lost 7 bases, with 23 bases between them. The germline V gene has CDR1 SGDLS and CDR2 YYNGEE. The CDR3 length is 16 residues. The CDR3 DNA sequence: TGTGCCAGCACCCCGTCGGGGGCAGGGATAGAGCAGCCCCAGCATTTT. Residues: CASTPSGAGIEQPQHF.

This clonotype has a handful of counts. This may come from a read error, since a much larger clone is one base off. Given the absence of the conserved phenylalanine or tryptophan at the CDR3 end, a read error is likely. The chain links TRBV24-1 to TRBJ1-2; no clear D gene. The CDR3 extends over 12 amino acids. CDR1 is KGHDR, CDR2 SFDVKD, per germline. V was shortened by 3 bases and J by 4 bases, with 5 bases between the two germline ends. CDR3 DNA sequence: TGTGCCACCAGTGATGTGGGCTATGGCTACACCCTC. Protein sequence: CATSDVGYGYTL.

This clonotype was counted ten times or more. The chain combines TRBV29-1 with TRBJ2-5, with D uncertain. Germline-derived CDR1 and CDR2 are SQVTM and ANQGSEA. The CDR3 sequence is 12 residues long. Trimming took 5 bases from V and 2 from J, leaving 9 bases between them. CDR3 in DNA: TGCAGCGTTAGGGCAGTTCAAGAGACCCAGTACTTC. Translation: CSVRAVQETQYF. Combining the CDR3 with reference TRBV29-1 and TRBJ2-5 gives the whole variable domain SAVISQKPSRDICQRGTSLTIQCQVDSQVTMMFWYRQQPGQSLTLIATANQGSEATYESGFVIDKFPISRPNLTFSTLTVSNMSPEDSSIYLCSVRAVQETQYFGPGTRLLVL.

In the case of this clonotype: It may be a read error: a sequence one base away is much more abundant. J is TRBJ1-1 and V is TRBV11-2; no definite D call. Trimming removed 4 bases from V and 2 bases from J, with 14 bases in between. Germline CDR1 SGHAT, CDR2 FQNNGV. The CDR3 loop spans 15 amino acids. The CDR3 region has the DNA TGTGCCAGCAGCTCGATACGCAACTTAAACACTGAAGCTTTCTTT. This sequence encodes CASSSIRNLNTEAFF.

The rearrangement joins TRBV20-1 to TRBJ2-5; maybe TRBD1 (7 bases). Looked up from germline, CDR1 is DFQATT and CDR2 is SNEGSKA (reference sequence). Trimming cost V 2 bases and J 9 bases, with 13 bases left between them. This CDR3 has 12 amino acids. The DNA for the CDR3 is TGCAGTGCTAGACGTGCGGGACAGCCCCAGTACTTC. Protein: CSARRAGQPQYF.

The J gene is TRBJ1-4, the V gene TRBV2; 7 bases align to TRBD1. Germline-derived CDR1 and CDR2 are SNHLY and FYNNEI. There are 14 residues in the CDR3. Trimming cost V 5 bases and J 5 bases; bases outside gene matches: 5. CDR3 region: CASSWDSQNEKLFF. CDR3 sequence (DNA): TGTGCCAGCAGTTGGGACAGCCAAAATGAAAAACTGTTTTTT.